The rows below give T cell receptor beta chains drawn from one sample of a study of blood T cell repertoires in COVID-19. Data came from immunoSEQ multiplex PCR; TCRdb stores just in-frame clones and leaves some out. The sample holds 300,000 to 400,000 clones, 87% seen once. Sequences were obtained from peripheral blood. The receptors here all came from a woman aged 55-69 years with COVID-19, enrolled during active disease. CDR3s include the opening cysteine and the closing phenylalanine or tryptophan. Fields, in order: clone size, D gene, V gene, J gene, CDR3 DNA, CDR3 protein. A D gene is named only where the DNA matches it firmly. The size of a clone is reported for some rows only, either as once, few or many, or as a class for expanded clones.

NA	NA	TRBV6-4	TRBJ2-2	TGTGCCAGCAGTGATATAGAGAACACCGGGGAGCTGTTTTTT	CASSDIENTGELFF
NA	NA	TRBV5-4	TRBJ1-4	TGTGCCAGCAGCTTGTCCCCGGGGGAAGGTCGAGAAAAACTGTTTTTT	CASSLSPGEGREKLFF
few	NA	TRBV13	TRBJ1-1	TGTGCCAGCAGCTTTCGGGGAGGAGGCACTGAAGCTTTCTTT	CASSFRGGGTEAFF
NA	NA	TRBV7-3	TRBJ2-1	TGTGCCAGCAGCCTCACTTCGAGCTCCTACAATGAGCAGTTCTTC	CASSLTSSSYNEQFF
NA	TRBD2	TRBV5-1	TRBJ2-5	TGCGCCAGCAGCCTGACAACTAGCGGGGGGGCGAAGACCCAGTACTTC	CASSLTTSGGAKTQYF
NA	NA	TRBV28	TRBJ2-7	TGTGCCAGCAGTAAAGACTTCTCCTACGAGCAGTACTTC	CASSKDFSYEQYF
NA	NA	TRBV6-5	TRBJ1-4	TGTGCCAGCGAAGCGGGGGGAACTAATGAAAAACTGTTTTTT	CASEAGGTNEKLFF
NA	TRBD2	TRBV2	TRBJ2-7	TGTGCCAGTCTCGGGACTAGTTCCTACGAGCAGTACTTC	CASLGTSSYEQYF
NA	TRBD1	TRBV6-2/TRBV6-3	TRBJ1-2	TGTGCCAGCAGCTCCTGGACAGGACCAAGGGGCTACACCTTC	CASSSWTGPRGYTF
few	NA	TRBV29-1	TRBJ2-2	TGCAGCGTCGTTAGTGGCACCGGGGAGCTGTTTTTT	CSVVSGTGELFF
NA	NA	TRBV30	TRBJ1-1	TGTGCCTGTTCCGGGGCTGAAGCTTTCTTT	CACSGAEAFF
NA	NA	TRBV18	TRBJ2-3	TGTGCCAGCTCACCACGAACAGGGTCAGATACGCAGTATTTT	CASSPRTGSDTQYF
NA	TRBD1	TRBV2	TRBJ2-2	TGTGCCAGCATTGGATACCCGGGACAGGGGAACACCGGGGAGCTGTTTTTT	CASIGYPGQGNTGELFF
once	TRBD1	TRBV2	TRBJ1-4	TGTGCCAGCAGGGGGGACAGTGAAAAACTGTTTTTT	CASRGDSEKLFF
NA	NA	TRBV6-2/TRBV6-3	TRBJ2-7	TGTGCCAGCAGTTTGCAAATGAGCTCCTACGAGCAGTACTTC	CASSLQMSSYEQYF
NA	TRBD1	TRBV12-3/TRBV12-4	TRBJ1-6	TGTGCCAGCAGTGGGGACAGCCCACCCCTCCACTTT	CASSGDSPPLHF
NA	TRBD2	TRBV7-2	TRBJ2-5	TGTGCCAGCAGCCTTGTACTAGCGGGGGAGACCCAGTACTTC	CASSLVLAGETQYF
NA	NA	TRBV4-1	TRBJ1-4	TGCGCCAGCAGCCAAGATCCGGGTACTAATGAAAAACTGTTTTTT	CASSQDPGTNEKLFF
NA	TRBD1	TRBV9	TRBJ1-2	TGTGCCAGCAGCGCGGAGGGGTTGGACAGGTCACACCACCGAGCCTTC	CASSAEGLDRSHHRAF
NA	TRBD2	TRBV2	TRBJ2-5	TGTGCCAGCAGTCCCCAAATTCAGACTAGCGCCCCTCAGGGGACCCAGTACTTC	CASSPQIQTSAPQGTQYF
NA	NA	TRBV27	TRBJ1-1	TGTGCCAGCAGTTTACTTGGAGGGGTACGGACTGAAGCTTTCTTT	CASSLLGGVRTEAFF
NA	NA	TRBV2	TRBJ1-1	TGTGCCAGCAGGTTACAGGGCGTGAACACTGAAGCTTTCTTT	CASRLQGVNTEAFF
NA	TRBD1	TRBV6-5	TRBJ1-5	TGTGCCAGCGCCCGGACAGGGGGCAATCAGCCCCAGCATTTT	CASARTGGNQPQHF
NA	NA	TRBV19	TRBJ2-2	TGTGCCAGTAGTATGGGGCTGGTGGGGGCGAGGACCGGGGAGCTGTTTTTT	CASSMGLVGARTGELFF
NA	NA	TRBV3-1/TRBV3-2	TRBJ2-3	TGTGCCAGCAGCTCGGACTGGCCCGTCCATTTT	CASSSDWPVHF
once	TRBD2	TRBV29-1	TRBJ2-3	TGCAGCGTTGCGGCTAGCGGGGGGGCGGGCACAGATACGCAGTATTTT	CSVAASGGAGTDTQYF
NA	NA	TRBV29-1	TRBJ1-1	TGCAGCGTGGCCGACCGGGAACTGAACACTGAAGCTTTCTTT	CSVADRELNTEAFF
NA	NA	TRBV11-2	TRBJ2-7	TGTGCCAGCAGCTTAGTTGGGGGCCACGAGCAGTACTTC	CASSLVGGHEQYF
NA	NA	TRBV9	TRBJ2-2	TGTGCCAGCAGCGTTCGGACAGCTGCAGGCGGGGAGCTGTTTTTT	CASSVRTAAGGELFF
NA	NA	TRBV11-2	TRBJ2-1	TGTGCCAGCAGCTTCCAGGCGGGGACAGCCTACAATGAGCAGTTCTTC	CASSFQAGTAYNEQFF